The 5 T cell receptor beta chains below come from one sample, sequenced in a study of blood T cell repertoires in COVID-19. Method: immunoSEQ multiplex PCR; TCRdb's copy keeps in-frame clones and lacks some. The sample lists around 110,000 clones; 76% were seen once. The sample consisted of peripheral blood. These receptors were obtained from a man older than 75 with COVID-19, enrolled during active disease.

The V call is TRBV27, the J call TRBJ1-2; D ambiguous. CDR1 is MNHEY and CDR2 is SMNVEV in the germline V gene (reference sequence). The length of the CDR3 is 16 residues. Trimming removed 3 bases at V and 1 base at J, with 15 bases between. In DNA, the CDR3 is TGTGCCAGCAGTTTTAGCTTCGGCAGTCATAACTATGGCTACACCTTC. Encoded protein: CASSFSFGSHNYGYTF.

This chain connects TRBV28 to TRBJ1-4; 9 bases line up with TRBD1. The germline CDR1 and CDR2 sequences are MDHEN and SYDVKM. The CDR3 sequence is 19 residues long. Unmatched junction bases numbered 20, after V lost 7 bases and J lost 5 bases. The CDR3, as DNA: TGTGCCAGCAACCCTCCGAACAGGGGGCCGGGTATCGTAAATGAAAAACTGTTTTTT. The encoded protein is CASNPPNRGPGIVNEKLFF.

The chain uses TRBV19 and TRBJ2-5; 7 nucleotides line up with TRBD2. Unmatched junction bases numbered 8, after V lost 2 bases and J lost 5 bases. The CDR3 contains 15 residues. Germline assignment: CDR1 LNHDA and CDR2 SQIVND (reference sequence). CDR3 sequence: CASSILAGADETQYF. DNA of the CDR3: TGTGCCAGTAGTATACTTGCGGGAGCGGATGAGACCCAGTACTTC. Variable domain in full (rest from reference TRBV19 and TRBJ2-5): DGGITQSPKYLFRKEGQNVTLSCEQNLNHDAMYWYRQDPGQGLRLIYYSQIVNDFQKGDIAEGYSVSREKKESFPLTVTSAQKNPTAFYLCASSILAGADETQYFGPGTRLLVL.

This clone was observed a handful of times. The genes are TRBV28 and TRBJ1-1, with D possibly matching TRBD1 (6 bases). Per the germline V gene, CDR1 is MDHEN and CDR2 is SYDVKM. V was cut by 3 bases and J by 1 base, with 12 bases left in between. CDR3 size: 15 residues. This CDR3 reads CASSFGSGANTEAFF. In nucleotides, the CDR3 is TGTGCCAGCAGTTTTGGGTCAGGGGCGAACACTGAAGCTTTCTTT.

The J gene is TRBJ2-3, the V gene TRBV2, with 13 bases aligning to TRBD2. This CDR3 has 15 amino acids. Germline CDR1 SNHLY, CDR2 FYNNEI. V lost 6 bases, J lost 5 bases, and 5 bases stayed unmatched. The CDR3 spells CASSATSGRQDTQYF. The CDR3 DNA follows: TGTGCCAGCAGCGCGACTAGCGGGAGGCAAGATACGCAGTATTTT.